A selection of T cell receptor beta chains follows, all from one sample in a study of identifying expanded T cells in peripheral blood. The protocol was immunoSEQ multiplex PCR, while the TCRdb copy is restricted to in-frame clones and leaves out a portion. The sample gives approximately 100,000 clones, roughly 86% of which show up once; approximately 3.9% is in the top ten. Input material: blood. Receptors originate from a person aged 18-70 years in good health. Each CDR3 is given with its conserved first and last residue. Fields, in order: J gene, D gene, clone size, V gene, CDR3 DNA, CDR3 protein. A D gene is named only where the DNA matches it firmly. Clone size is not always given. Where it is, it says once, few, many or a class for expanded clones.

TRBJ1-2 | NA | NA | TRBV27 | TGTGCCAGCAAGGGGGTTAGGGAAACCAGCTATGGCTACACCTTC | CASKGVRETSYGYTF
TRBJ1-2 | TRBD1 | few | TRBV9 | TGTGCCAGCAGCGTTGGGACAGCTGATGGCTACACCTTC | CASSVGTADGYTF
TRBJ2-3 | TRBD2 | once | TRBV27 | TGTGCCAGCAGTTCACAGTTAGCGGGGTTCACAGATACGCAGTATTTT | CASSSQLAGFTDTQYF
TRBJ2-3 | TRBD2 | NA | TRBV6-4 | TGTGCCAGCGCGAGGGGTAGCGGGGGAGGTGGAGATACGCAGTATTTT | CASARGSGGGGDTQYF
TRBJ2-2 | NA | NA | TRBV7-9 | TGTGCCAGCAGCTTAGAGTCTAGCAGCGCGAACACCGGGGAGCTGTTTTTT | CASSLESSSANTGELFF
TRBJ2-5 | TRBD2 | NA | TRBV5-8 | TGTGCCAGCAGCCTGGGACTAGCGGGGGGAGATGAGACCCAGTACTTC | CASSLGLAGGDETQYF
TRBJ1-5 | NA | once | TRBV21-1 | TGTGCCAGCAGCAACCGGGACAGGAAGCCCCAGCATTTT | CASSNRDRKPQHF
TRBJ2-1 | TRBD2 | NA | TRBV10-1 | TGCGCCAGCAGTGGTCCGGGACTAACGAGTGAGCAGTTCTTC | CASSGPGLTSEQFF
TRBJ1-2 | NA | NA | TRBV27 | TGTGCCAGCAGTCCCAACGATGGGAATGGCTACACCTTC | CASSPNDGNGYTF
TRBJ1-1 | NA | NA | TRBV6-5 | TGTGCCAGCGCGTCCGGGATAGGCTCGAACACTGAAGCTTTCTTT | CASASGIGSNTEAFF
TRBJ2-2 | NA | NA | TRBV29-1 | TGCAGCGTTGAAGTTCGGAACACCGGGGAGCTGTTTTTT | CSVEVRNTGELFF
TRBJ2-1 | NA | NA | TRBV5-1 | TGCGCCAGCAGCTCAGGGATATCCCCCTACAATGAGCAGTTCTTC | CASSSGISPYNEQFF
TRBJ2-2 | NA | NA | TRBV9 | TGTGCCAGCAGCGTAGATCCAGGGAGAAACACCGGGGAGCTGTTTTTT | CASSVDPGRNTGELFF
TRBJ2-7 | TRBD1 | NA | TRBV6-1 | TGTGCCAGCAGTGAAGCCCAAGGGGGACAGGGGTTCAACGAGCAGTACTTC | CASSEAQGGQGFNEQYF
TRBJ1-5 | NA | NA | TRBV6-1 | TGTGCCAGCAGTGAAGAGGTTGCGGGATGGAATCAGCCCCAGCATTTT | CASSEEVAGWNQPQHF
TRBJ2-4 | NA | NA | TRBV30 | TGTGCCTGGGTGGCACAGGGCTTTAATGCCAAAAACATTCAGTACTTC | CAWVAQGFNAKNIQYF
TRBJ1-2 | NA | NA | TRBV5-6 | TGTGCCAGCAGCTTGGGGCCCGCACAGAGCTATGGCTACACCTTC | CASSLGPAQSYGYTF
TRBJ2-5 | NA | NA | TRBV4-1 | TGCGCCAGCAGTGATGGACTATTCGGGACCCAGTACTTC | CASSDGLFGTQYF
TRBJ2-7 | NA | once | TRBV5-1 | TGCGCCAGCAATAGAGGGGGGAGCTCCTACGAGCAGTACTTC | CASNRGGSSYEQYF
TRBJ1-3 | NA | NA | TRBV7-9 | TGTGCCAGCAGCTTCTCTGAAAACACCATATATTTT | CASSFSENTIYF
TRBJ2-1 | NA | NA | TRBV5-6 | TGTGCCAGCAGCTTGGCGAGTTATGAGCAGTTCTTC | CASSLASYEQFF
TRBJ1-4 | TRBD1 | NA | TRBV30 | TGTGCCTGGAGAACCAGGACAGGAACAAAAAATGAAAAACTGTTTTTT | CAWRTRTGTKNEKLFF
TRBJ1-5 | NA | NA | TRBV5-3 | TGTGCCAGAAGCTTGCGGGGGCGGCAAGATCAGCCCCAGCATTTT | CARSLRGRQDQPQHF
TRBJ2-7 | NA | NA | TRBV6-6 | TGTGCCAGCAGTTTTCATATCTCCTACGAGCAGTACTTC | CASSFHISYEQYF
TRBJ2-3 | TRBD1 | NA | TRBV5-6 | TGTGCCAGCAGCTCTATGAGACAGGGTAGGACAGATACGCAGTATTTT | CASSSMRQGRTDTQYF
TRBJ1-5 | NA | NA | TRBV5-5 | TGTGCCAGCAGCTTGGATCTGGGCAGGGCGGCGATTCAGCCCCAGCATTTT | CASSLDLGRAAIQPQHF
TRBJ2-1 | NA | medium-sized | TRBV6-4 | TGTGCCAGCAGTGAGGACAGCTCCTACAATGAGCAGTTCTTC | CASSEDSSYNEQFF
TRBJ2-3 | NA | NA | TRBV6-4 | TGTGCCAGCAGTGCTCAGGGTAGCACAGATACGCAGTATTTT | CASSAQGSTDTQYF
TRBJ2-3 | TRBD2 | NA | TRBV6-4 | TGTGCCAGCAGTGTACTAGCGGGAGGGCCCTCCGATACGCAGTATTTT | CASSVLAGGPSDTQYF
TRBJ1-2 | NA | NA | TRBV7-6 | TGTGCCAGCAGTTTGACCGGGAGTAACTATGGCTACACCTTC | CASSLTGSNYGYTF
TRBJ2-5 | NA | NA | TRBV6-1 | TGTGCCAGCAGTGAAGCGTCGGGAGACCAAGAGACCCAGTACTTC | CASSEASGDQETQYF
TRBJ2-1 | NA | NA | TRBV27 | TGTGCCAGCGCTCCCCCGGGACTGGGCTACAATGAGCAGTTCTTC | CASAPPGLGYNEQFF
TRBJ2-5 | NA | NA | TRBV10-3 | TGTGCCATCAGTGAGTCGAACAGACCGCAAGAGACCCAGTACTTC | CAISESNRPQETQYF
TRBJ2-5 | TRBD2 | NA | TRBV19 | TGTGCCAGTAGGGGAGGGACTAGCGGGATTCAAGAGACCCAGTACTTC | CASRGGTSGIQETQYF
TRBJ1-5 | NA | NA | TRBV7-9 | TGTGCCAGCAGCTTGGGCCAGATGGCTAGGGAAAATCAGCCCCAGCATTTT | CASSLGQMARENQPQHF
TRBJ2-7 | TRBD2 | NA | TRBV7-2 | TGTGCCAGCAGCTTAGGAATAGCGGGGGGGCCGGACGAGCAGTACTTC | CASSLGIAGGPDEQYF
TRBJ2-5 | TRBD2 | NA | TRBV5-1 | TGCGCCAGCGGGGCGGGAGGGGGCCAAGAGACCCAGTACTTC | CASGAGGGQETQYF
TRBJ1-5 | TRBD1 | NA | TRBV30 | TGTGCCTGGAGTGTACCCAGGACAGGGGGGATCAATCAGCCCCAGCATTTT | CAWSVPRTGGINQPQHF
TRBJ2-3 | NA | NA | TRBV7-2 | TGTGCCAGCAGCCCATGGGTCCTACGAACAGATACGCAGTATTTT | CASSPWVLRTDTQYF
TRBJ2-2 | NA | NA | TRBV30 | TGTGCCTGGAGCCCCGGGACATCCACCGGGGAGCTGTTTTTT | CAWSPGTSTGELFF
TRBJ1-5 | NA | NA | TRBV28 | TGTGCCAGCAAACTAGGAGATCAGCCCCAGCATTTT | CASKLGDQPQHF
TRBJ1-4 | NA | NA | TRBV28 | TGTGCCAGCAGTCCTTCAGGGCAGGTGTATGAAAAACTGTTTTTT | CASSPSGQVYEKLFF
TRBJ2-5 | NA | NA | TRBV9 | TGTGCCAGCAGCGTAGGGAGCGGAGAGACCCAGTACTTC | CASSVGSGETQYF
TRBJ2-1 | TRBD2 | NA | TRBV2 | TGTGCCAGCAGTGAACTAGCGGGGGGGCGGGATGAGCAGTTCTTC | CASSELAGGRDEQFF
TRBJ2-5 | TRBD1 | NA | TRBV5-1 | TGCGCCAGCAGCTATGGACAGGGTGGGGAGACCCAGTACTTC | CASSYGQGGETQYF
TRBJ1-1 | NA | NA | TRBV27 | TGTGCCAGCAGTTTCCGTCGACAGGCAGGTGAAGCTTTCTTT | CASSFRRQAGEAFF
TRBJ2-1 | NA | NA | TRBV9 | TGTGCCAGCAGCTCGACCTCTAGCGAGTCCGTTGAGCAGTTCTTC | CASSSTSSESVEQFF
TRBJ1-2 | TRBD1 | NA | TRBV5-1 | TGCGCCAGCAGCTTGGATACAGGGGGCAACTACACCTTC | CASSLDTGGNYTF